The 27 T cell receptor beta chains given below trace back to one sample, sequenced in a study of OX40 agonist ivuxolimab in advanced cancers. Generated by immunoSEQ multiplex PCR, the TCRdb table keeps only in-frame clones and is missing some. The sample has tens of thousands of clones; about 88% are singletons. The starting material was CD4+ or CD8+ T cells sorted from blood, obtained in a trial of the OX40 agonist ivuxolimab. All receptors derive from an adult with an advanced solid tumor such as melanoma, head and neck, liver or kidney cancer.

The V gene is TRBV9, the J gene TRBJ2-7, with D unresolved. CDR1 and CDR2 from the germline V gene are SGDLS and YYNGEE. Between the trimmed V and J ends, which lost 2 bases and 3 bases, there was a span of 9 bases. The CDR3 extends over 13 amino acids. The CDR3 DNA is TGTGCCAGCAGCGTTAACACCTACTACGAGCAGTACTTC. Its translation: CASSVNTYYEQYF.

The chain joins TRBV27 to TRBJ2-1; D possibly corresponds to TRBD1 (5 bases). The CDR3 length is 12 residues. Germline-derived CDR1 and CDR2 are MNHEY and SMNVEV (reference sequence). V was shortened by 6 bases and J by 8 bases, with 11 bases between the two germline ends. CDR3 DNA: TGTGCCAGCAGGAAGGGGTTGGATGAGCAGTTCTTC. Residues: CASRKGLDEQFF.

The chain has TRBV11-2 and TRBJ2-7, with D perhaps matching TRBD1 or TRBD2 (5 bases each). The ends were cut back, 1 base at V and 13 bases at J, with 11 bases in the middle. Germline CDR1 and CDR2: SGHAT and FQNNGV. This CDR3 spans 11 amino acids. The CDR3 protein is CASSLGRDGYF. CDR3 DNA sequence: TGTGCCAGCAGCTTAGGCCGGGACGGATACTTC.

V gene TRBV7-3 combines with J gene TRBJ1-2; the D is unclear. Germline V gene data show CDR1 as SGHTA and CDR2 as FQGTGA. V lost 1 base to trimming and J lost 5 bases, with 8 bases between them. This CDR3 region has 13 residues. The CDR3 region is CASSLNPTYGYTF. As DNA, the CDR3 is TGTGCCAGCAGCTTAAACCCCACTTATGGCTACACCTTC.

The genes are TRBV2 and TRBJ2-3; perhaps TRBD2 as D (5 bases). This CDR3 is built from 11 residues. Germline V CDR1 and CDR2: SNHLY, FYNNEI. V lost 10 bases and J lost 4, with 9 bases in between. The CDR3 spells CATWTADTQYF. CDR3 nucleotides: TGTGCCACCTGGACTGCAGATACGCAGTATTTT.

This clone was observed a single time. The chain is built from TRBV9 and TRBJ1-1, with no clear D. Germline loops: CDR1 SGDLS, CDR2 YYNGEE. With 4 bases removed from V and 5 bases from J, the gap between germline ends came to 18 bases. The CDR3 has 15 residues. As DNA, the CDR3 is TGTGCCAGCAGCCCCGCCGGCGGGTACGTGACTGAAGCTTTCTTT. This encodes CASSPAGGYVTEAFF.

The chain recombines TRBV6-1 with TRBJ2-5; 10 nucleotides match TRBD2. The ends lost 0 bases at V and 2 bases at J; junction bases unmatched: 0. Germline CDR1 reads MNHNS; CDR2 reads SASEGT. The CDR3 has 15 amino acids. CDR3: CASSEASGGQETQYF. CDR3 DNA sequence: TGTGCCAGCAGTGAAGCTAGCGGGGGGCAAGAGACCCAGTACTTC.

The rearrangement uses TRBV27 and TRBJ2-1; D gene uncertain. This CDR3 region has 12 residues. Germline V gene data show CDR1 as MNHEY and CDR2 as SMNVEV (reference sequence). V lost 2 bases and J 2 bases, leaving 1 base between the germline ends. The CDR3 is CASSLTYNEQFF. The CDR3 DNA follows: TGTGCCAGCAGTTTAACCTACAATGAGCAGTTCTTC.

By share, this clone counts as medium-sized. The chain uses TRBV27 and TRBJ2-5; tentatively, D is TRBD2 (5 bases). The germline CDR1 and CDR2 sequences are MNHEY and SMNVEV (reference sequence). There are 14 residues in the CDR3. V shed 1 base and J shed 5 bases, with 11 bases lying between them. CDR3 protein: CASSLFRGSETQYF. For the CDR3, the DNA is TGTGCCAGCAGTTTATTCCGGGGTTCGGAGACCCAGTACTTC.

The chain uses TRBV6-5 and TRBJ1-1, with a weak D call TRBD1 (6 bases). Per the germline V gene, CDR1 is MNHEY and CDR2 is SVGAGI. Between the trimmed V and J ends, which lost 2 bases and 5 bases, there was a span of 12 bases. This CDR3 spans 14 amino acids. The DNA for the CDR3 is TGTGCCAGCAGTTACATGGGGGGCAGGACTGAAGCTTTCTTT. Its protein product is CASSYMGGRTEAFF.

The sample holds a few counts of this clone. The chain carries TRBV6-1 and TRBJ2-1; D unresolved. V dropped 4 bases and J dropped 1 base, with 11 bases sitting between them. The CDR3 totals 15 residues. Germline lookup yields CDR1 MNHNS and CDR2 SASEGT. Here the CDR3 DNA reads TGTGCCAGCAGTGCCAGCCAGGAGTCCTACAATGAGCAGTTCTTC. This gives the protein CASSASQESYNEQFF.

The chain recombines TRBV28 with TRBJ2-1, with a weak D call TRBD2 (5 bases). From germline, CDR1 is MDHEN and CDR2 SYDVKM. The CDR3 consists of 15 residues. V lost 2 bases and J 3 bases, leaving 11 bases between the germline ends. The CDR3 DNA follows: TGTGCCAGCAGTTTACTAGCCGAGATCTACAATGAGCAGTTCTTC. Protein sequence: CASSLLAEIYNEQFF. The full variable domain, its missing parts supplied by reference TRBV28 and TRBJ2-1, is DVKVTQSSRYLVKRTGEKVFLECVQDMDHENMFWYRQDPGLGLRLIYFSYDVKMKEKGDIPEGYSVSREKKERFSLILESASTNQTSMYLCASSLLAEIYNEQFFGPGTRLTVL.

The CDR3 protein is CASSWGLALSSYNEQFF. As DNA, the CDR3 is TGTGCCAGCAGCTGGGGACTAGCGCTGAGCTCCTACAATGAGCAGTTCTTC. The V call is TRBV7-9, the J call TRBJ2-1, with 10 bases fitting TRBD2. CDR1 and CDR2 (germline): SEHNR, FQNEAQ (reference sequence). This CDR3 contains 17 residues. Germline trimming cut 4 bases from V and 0 bases from J; bases unmatched to any gene: 6.

This sequence joins TRBV11-2 and TRBJ1-1; maybe TRBD1 (5 bases). CDR3 length: 14 residues. The germline V gene has CDR1 SGHAT and CDR2 FQNNGV. V was cut by 5 bases and J by 5 bases, with 15 bases left in between. For the CDR3, the DNA is TGTGCCAGCAGCATCTCAGGGTCGGGGACTGAAGCTTTCTTT. Translation gives CASSISGSGTEAFF.

The chain has TRBV28 and TRBJ1-4; 9 bases agree with TRBD1. The trim removed 4 bases at V and 8 bases at J, leaving 5 bases unmatched. The CDR3 runs to 14 residues. Germline-derived CDR1 and CDR2 are MDHEN and SYDVKM. The CDR3 nucleotides read TGTGCCAGCAGTTCACAGGGGGCGGAGGAAAAACTGTTTTTT. Amino acid sequence: CASSSQGAEEKLFF. The full variable domain, its missing parts supplied by reference TRBV28 and TRBJ1-4, is DVKVTQSSRYLVKRTGEKVFLECVQDMDHENMFWYRQDPGLGLRLIYFSYDVKMKEKGDIPEGYSVSREKKERFSLILESASTNQTSMYLCASSSQGAEEKLFFGSGTQLSVL.

This clone occurred once. The gene calls are TRBV6-5 and TRBJ2-3; either TRBD1 or TRBD2 may supply D (6 bases each). V was shortened by 4 bases and J by 0 bases, with 8 bases between the two germline ends. The CDR3 spans 14 residues. Germline lookup yields CDR1 MNHEY and CDR2 SVGAGI. Here the CDR3 reads CASSWGASTDTQYF. The CDR3, as DNA: TGTGCCAGCAGTTGGGGGGCTAGCACAGATACGCAGTATTTT.

Here the CDR3 reads CASSQEGLAGAYEQYF. The CDR3 DNA reads as TGCGCCAGCAGCCAAGAAGGACTAGCGGGGGCCTACGAGCAGTACTTC. The chain combines TRBV4-1 with TRBJ2-7, with 13 bases that match TRBD2. The V and J ends lost 0 bases and 2 bases, in that order; junction bases with no gene match: 1. The CDR3 contains 16 residues. Looked up from germline, CDR1 is MGHRA and CDR2 is YSYEKL.

The V and J genes are TRBV7-9 and TRBJ1-1; unclear D gene. Germline V gene data show CDR1 as SEHNR and CDR2 as FQNEAQ (reference sequence). The CDR3 loop spans 12 amino acids. V lost 5 bases and J lost 8, with 12 bases in between. The CDR3 region is CASSQVGVEAFF. The CDR3 DNA follows: TGTGCCAGCAGCCAGGTAGGAGTGGAAGCTTTCTTT.

This clone was seen a single time. The CDR3 reads CASSFAQLNEQFF. CDR3 DNA sequence: TGTGCCAGCAGTTTTGCGCAGCTCAATGAGCAGTTCTTC. The genes are TRBV28 and TRBJ2-1; D unresolved. CDR1 is MDHEN, CDR2 SYDVKM, per germline. This CDR3 comprises 13 residues. Deletions cut 3 bases from V and 6 bases from J, with 9 bases between.

The chain recombines TRBV27 with TRBJ2-1; 7 bases are shared with TRBD2. The ends lost 7 bases at V and 3 bases at J; junction bases unmatched: 3. CDR1 and CDR2 from the germline V gene are MNHEY and SMNVEV (reference sequence). The CDR3 runs to 13 residues. CDR3 DNA: TGTGCCAGCATGGCTAGCGGCTACAATGAGCAGTTCTTC. It specifies CASMASGYNEQFF.

The J gene is TRBJ2-7, the V gene TRBV29-1, with D perhaps TRBD1 or TRBD2 (6 bases each). Trimming pared 2 bases from V and 0 bases from J, leaving 14 bases between. The germline gives CDR1 SQVTM, CDR2 ANQGSEA. The CDR3 is made up of 15 amino acids. CDR3 sequence reads: CSVERRRGSSYEQYF. The CDR3 nucleotides are TGCAGCGTTGAACGCAGGAGGGGGAGCTCCTACGAGCAGTACTTC.

This clone appeared a single time. This chain connects TRBV4-2 to TRBJ2-2; D gene uncertain. The length of the CDR3 is 15 residues. The V gene's germline CDR1 is LGHNA and CDR2 YNFKEQ. V was cut by 4 bases and J by 0 bases, with 9 bases left in between. The CDR3 coding sequence is TGTGCCAGCAGCCCCTCCCCCGCGAACACCGGGGAGCTGTTTTTT. Translation: CASSPSPANTGELFF.

This clone occurred once. The chain carries TRBV9 and TRBJ2-7; the D is unclear. The germline V gene encodes CDR1 SGDLS and CDR2 YYNGEE. Between the trimmed V and J ends, which lost 0 bases and 2 bases, there was a span of 9 bases. The CDR3 consists of 14 residues. As DNA, the CDR3 is TGTGCCAGCAGCGTAGGCCCGGCTACCTACGAGCAGTACTTC. Encoded protein: CASSVGPATYEQYF.

In this sample, this clone turned up once. The rearrangement links TRBV9 to TRBJ2-1; TRBD2 is a possible D gene (5 bases). Trimming cost V 0 bases and J 3 bases, with 7 bases left between them. Germline values: CDR1 SGDLS, CDR2 YYNGEE. This CDR3 spans 14 amino acids. The CDR3 reads CASSVEGLYNEQFF. The CDR3, as DNA: TGTGCCAGCAGCGTAGAAGGACTCTACAATGAGCAGTTCTTC.

The chain combines TRBV5-6 with TRBJ1-1; D is unclear. The CDR3 totals 12 residues. The ends were cut back, 3 bases at V and 3 bases at J, with 6 bases in the middle. CDR1 is SGHDT and CDR2 is YYEEEE in the germline V gene. The CDR3 protein is CASSSGDTEAFF. CDR3 nucleotide sequence: TGTGCCAGCAGCTCTGGTGACACTGAAGCTTTCTTT.

CDR3 coding DNA: TGTGCCAGCGCGGGGACAGGGTATAGCAATCAGCCCCAGCATTTT. Protein: CASAGTGYSNQPQHF. This chain links TRBV27 with TRBJ1-5; 9 bases map to TRBD1. The CDR3 covers 15 residues. The V gene's germline CDR1 is MNHEY and CDR2 SMNVEV (reference sequence). Losses at the gene ends were 8 bases for V and 0 bases for J; bases not matched to a gene: 5.

The rearrangement joins TRBV27 to TRBJ1-2; D is uncertain. Trimming cost V 4 bases and J 2 bases, with 14 bases left between them. From germline, CDR1 is MNHEY and CDR2 SMNVEV (reference sequence). The CDR3 is 15 residues long. The CDR3 sequence: CASSSARPANYGYTF. In DNA form, the CDR3 reads TGTGCCAGCAGTTCTGCCCGGCCCGCCAACTATGGCTACACCTTC.